This TCR beta chain was identified in a study of cytomegalovirus exposure and HLA in healthy donors. With 60 Vbeta and 13 Jbeta primers, the PCR was carried out. Some clones are missing from TCRdb's copy, which holds only in-frame ones; the method was immunoSEQ multiplex PCR. The repertoire holds approximately 170,000 clones, with roughly two thirds as singletons. V was cut by 0 bases and J by 8 bases, with 17 bases left in between. Germline CDR1 and CDR2: SGHRS and YFSETQ. The CDR3 covers 15 residues. This TCR derives from a middle-aged woman in good health and CMV-seropositive. The rearrangement uses TRBV5-1 and TRBJ1-2, with D maybe TRBD1 (5 bases). The sample was PBMCs. CDR3 DNA sequence: TGCGCCAGCAGCTTGGGGTCCGGGGGACGGGAGGGCTACACCTTC. Residues: CASSLGSGGREGYTF.